This is a list of T cell receptor beta chains from one sample in a study of blood T cell repertoires in COVID-19. The data were produced by immunoSEQ multiplex PCR, yet TCRdb's version contains in-frame clones alone and is incomplete. The sample consists of 180,000 or so clones, around four fifths of them appearing once. The material sequenced was PBMCs or T cells enriched from blood (not recorded which). The receptors derive from a woman aged 50 to 65 in a cohort exposed to, infected with or recovered from COVID-19 (not recorded which). Each CDR3 is given with its conserved first and last residue. A D gene is named only where the DNA matches it firmly. A clone size is listed for some rows: how often the clone was seen (once, few, many), or a class if it is expanded.

TRBJ1-2 NA NA TRBV2 TGTGCCAGCAGTGGGGAAACAGGCAGCTATGGCTACACCTTC CASSGETGSYGYTF
TRBJ2-1 TRBD1 NA TRBV13 TGTGCCAGCAGCTTATCCGGGGACAGGGCAAAAAATGAGCAGTTCTTC CASSLSGDRAKNEQFF
TRBJ1-2 TRBD1 NA TRBV5-1 TGCGCCAGCAGCATCGACAGGGGTAGTGGCTACACCTTC CASSIDRGSGYTF
TRBJ1-3 TRBD1 NA TRBV6-5 TGTGCCAGCAGACCACAGGGGGGCGGAAACACCATATATTTT CASRPQGGGNTIYF
TRBJ2-7 NA NA TRBV7-9 TGTGCCAGCAGCTTGGAGGGGGCGTGGTCCTACGAGCAGTACTTC CASSLEGAWSYEQYF
TRBJ1-5 TRBD1 NA TRBV9 TGTGCCAGCAGCGTAGAGCCAGGGGGAGAAGGACCCCAGCATTTT CASSVEPGGEGPQHF
TRBJ2-1 TRBD1 few TRBV7-3 TGTGCCAGCAGCAACAGACAGGGCCCCTACAATGAGCAGTTCTTC CASSNRQGPYNEQFF
TRBJ1-4 TRBD1 NA TRBV4-2 TGTGCCAGCAGCCGGAAAACAGGGGAAACTAATGAAAAACTGTTTTTT CASSRKTGETNEKLFF
TRBJ2-5 TRBD2 NA TRBV11-3 TGTGCCAGCAGCTTAGGAGGTGCGGGAGGGCCGGGAGAGACCCAGTACTTC CASSLGGAGGPGETQYF
TRBJ1-5 TRBD1 few TRBV19 TGTGCCAGTAGTCGACATACACAGGGGGCAGGCAATCAGCCCCAGCATTTT CASSRHTQGAGNQPQHF
TRBJ2-4 NA NA TRBV11-2 TGTGCCAGCAGCCCACGCCCCGGTGGGGCCCTAGCCAAAAACATTCAGTACTTC CASSPRPGGALAKNIQYF
TRBJ2-2 NA NA TRBV2 TGTGCCAGCAGCGAGACCAGGGGCACCGGGGAGCTGTTTTTT CASSETRGTGELFF
TRBJ2-7 NA NA TRBV10-2 TGCGCCAGCAGTGACCCGGGACTTTCCTACGAGCAGTACTTC CASSDPGLSYEQYF
TRBJ2-5 NA once TRBV4-1 TGCGCCAGCAGCCAAGATTCCCCGGAGGTCCACATAACATTCGGGACCCAGTACTTC CASSQDSPEVHITFGTQYF
TRBJ2-3 NA NA TRBV3-1/TRBV3-2 TGTGCCAGCAGCCCCGGGAGCGGCACAGATACGCAGTATTTT CASSPGSGTDTQYF
TRBJ1-2 NA NA TRBV6-5 TGTGCCAGCAGTAGAGGCGCGGGGGTGGATGGCTACACCTTC CASSRGAGVDGYTF
TRBJ2-3 NA few TRBV28 TGTGCCAGCAGCCAACGGGGGGCAGGCACAGATACGCAGTATTTT CASSQRGAGTDTQYF
TRBJ2-5 NA NA TRBV5-1 TGCGCCAGCAGCTTGGAGGACTCGCTATCCCAAGAGACCCAGTACTTC CASSLEDSLSQETQYF
TRBJ1-5 NA NA TRBV19 TGTGCCAGCCAAGGTAGGGGTCGGGGGGACAATCAGCCCCAGCATTTT CASQGRGRGDNQPQHF
TRBJ2-7 TRBD2 NA TRBV7-2 TGTGCCAGCAGACCCGTCTTGGCGGGGGGTGTTAGCGAGCAGTACTTC CASRPVLAGGVSEQYF
TRBJ2-3 NA once TRBV29-1 TGCAGCGTTCAACAGGGTGGGGATACGCAGTATTTT CSVQQGGDTQYF
TRBJ1-5 TRBD1 NA TRBV4-1 TGCGCCAGCAGCCACGGGACAGGGTCCAGTCAGCCCCAGCATTTT CASSHGTGSSQPQHF
TRBJ2-1 NA NA TRBV9 TGTGCCAGCAGCGTAGTGAACAGCCACAATGAGCAGTTCTTC CASSVVNSHNEQFF